The clone carrying this T cell receptor beta chain was detected many times. Its antigen remains unknown. Germline V gives CDR1 SGHVS, CDR2 FQNEAQ. The CDR3 is made up of 14 amino acids. V lost 2 bases and J lost 6; bases outside the gene matches: 5. TCRdb re-called the reads through MiXCR, storing one row per CDR3 protein. The sample records 100,000 to 150,000 distinct CDR3 sequences, 7% to 9.5% being singletons. This sample stems from a study of T cell repertoires in cytomegalovirus infection. Study findings and constraints: HLA-C-restricted TCR beta clonotypes specific for CMV led the ex vivo response.

The receptor was isolated from a human donor in good health (CMV status not recorded). Some clones in this sample may be carry-over from other donors' samples. The gene calls are TRBV7-8 and TRBJ2-3, with 7 nucleotides matching TRBD2. The sample comprised PBMCs. The CDR3 region has the DNA TGTGCCAGCAGCTTATCTTCCGGGGGGGATACGCAGTATTTT. Translating it yields CASSLSSGGDTQYF.